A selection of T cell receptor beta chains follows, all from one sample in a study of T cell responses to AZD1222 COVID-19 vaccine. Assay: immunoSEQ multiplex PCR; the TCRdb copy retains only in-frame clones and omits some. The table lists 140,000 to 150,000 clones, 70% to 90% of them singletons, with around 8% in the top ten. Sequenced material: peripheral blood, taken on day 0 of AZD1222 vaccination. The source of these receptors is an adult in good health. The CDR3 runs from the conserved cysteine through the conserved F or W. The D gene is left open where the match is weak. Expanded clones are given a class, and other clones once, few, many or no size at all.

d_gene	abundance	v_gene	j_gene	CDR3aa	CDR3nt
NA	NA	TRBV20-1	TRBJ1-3	CSASRGVVGNTIYF	TGCAGTGCTAGTAGAGGGGTGGTGGGAAACACCATATATTTT
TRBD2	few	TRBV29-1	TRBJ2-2	CSLGGVAGNTGELFF	TGCAGCCTGGGCGGGGTAGCGGGGAACACCGGGGAGCTGTTTTTT
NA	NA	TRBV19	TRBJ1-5	CASSSNQPQHF	TGTGCCAGTAGTAGCAATCAGCCCCAGCATTTT
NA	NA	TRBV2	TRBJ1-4	CASRSIGEKLFF	TGTGCCAGCAGGTCCATAGGGGAAAAACTGTTTTTT
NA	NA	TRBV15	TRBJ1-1	CATSRAGTEAFF	TGTGCCACCAGCAGAGCCGGCACTGAAGCTTTCTTT
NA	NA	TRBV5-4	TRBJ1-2	CASSPGGYLGPGNYGYTF	TGTGCCAGCAGCCCGGGTGGGTATTTGGGCCCGGGGAACTATGGCTACACCTTC
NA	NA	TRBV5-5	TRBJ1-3	CASSIGQRLSSGNTIYF	TGTGCCAGCAGCATTGGACAGCGCCTCAGCTCTGGAAACACCATATATTTT
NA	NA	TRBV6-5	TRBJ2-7	CASRAGAAAGYEQYF	TGTGCCAGCAGGGCGGGGGCCGCAGCCGGCTACGAGCAGTACTTC
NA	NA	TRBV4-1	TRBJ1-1	CASSQGSALLVTEAFF	TGCGCCAGCAGCCAAGGGTCGGCGCTTCTCGTCACTGAAGCTTTCTTT
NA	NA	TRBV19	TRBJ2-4	CASSHPQENIQYF	TGTGCCAGTAGCCACCCACAGGAAAACATTCAGTACTTC
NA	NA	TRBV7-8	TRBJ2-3	CASSLLGHREIADTQYF	TGTGCCAGCAGCTTACTAGGGCACAGGGAGATAGCAGATACGCAGTATTTT
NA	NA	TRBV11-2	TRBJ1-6	CASSDWGSPNSPLHF	TGTGCCAGCAGCGACTGGGGATCCCCGAATTCACCCCTCCACTTT
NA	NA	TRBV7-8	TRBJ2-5	CASSPTPPGAGETQYF	TGTGCCAGCAGCCCCACCCCACCGGGGGCGGGGGAGACCCAGTACTTC
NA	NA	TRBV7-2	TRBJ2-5	CASTLGSLRETQYF	TGTGCCAGCACCCTGGGGAGTTTAAGGGAGACCCAGTACTTC
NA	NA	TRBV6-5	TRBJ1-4	CASMVPNEKLFF	TGTGCCAGCATGGTGCCTAATGAAAAACTGTTTTTT
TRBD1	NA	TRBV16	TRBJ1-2	CASSLGQGNGYTF	TGTGCCAGCAGCCTTGGACAGGGTAATGGCTACACCTTC
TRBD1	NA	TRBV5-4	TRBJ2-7	CASSLETGAGYEQYF	TGTGCCAGCAGCTTGGAGACAGGGGCTGGCTACGAGCAGTACTTC
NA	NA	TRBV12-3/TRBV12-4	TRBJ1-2	CASMGRAGYTF	TGTGCCAGCATGGGAAGGGCTGGCTACACCTTC